What follows are 19 T cell receptor beta chains derived from one specimen sequenced in a study of CD8 T cells in Susac syndrome. Reverse transcription used about 0.45 to 1 ug RNA and random hexamers. TCRdb re-called the immunoSEQ multiplex PCR reads through MiXCR, storing one row per CDR3 protein. The sample yields about 300,000 distinct CDR3 sequences, around nine tenths seen once. Source material: CD8+ T cells from PBMCs. Receptors were obtained from a human donor with multiple sclerosis.

The V call is TRBV5-8, the J call TRBJ2-3; TRBD2 aligns across 10 bases. The J segment lost 6 bases and the V segment lost 2 bases, leaving 12 bases of the junction unmatched. The CDR3 totals 17 residues. Per germline, CDR1 SGHTS and CDR2 YDEGEE. CDR3 region: CASSFAPGLAFGDTQYF. In nucleotides, the CDR3 is TGTGCCAGCAGCTTCGCTCCGGGACTAGCGTTCGGGGATACGCAGTATTTT.

V gene TRBV9 combines with J gene TRBJ1-2; tentatively, D is TRBD1 (5 bases). Germline V gene sequence: CDR1 SGDLS, CDR2 YYNGEE. Trimming stripped 3 bases from V and 5 bases from J, with 11 bases between. The CDR3 length is 13 residues. CDR3 sequence (DNA): TGTGCCAGCAGCGAGTCGACAGCTTATGGCTACACCTTC. Translation gives CASSESTAYGYTF.

The V call is TRBV5-1, the J call TRBJ2-5, with D possibly TRBD1 on 5 matching bases. CDR1 and CDR2 (germline): SGHRS, YFSETQ. The V end was cut by 0 bases, the J end by 1 base, with 10 bases between. There are 15 residues in the CDR3. CDR3 in amino acids: CASSLDETAQETQYF. The CDR3 DNA reads TGCGCCAGCAGCTTGGACGAGACAGCCCAAGAGACCCAGTACTTC. Variable domain in full (rest from reference TRBV5-1 and TRBJ2-5): KAGVTQTPRYLIKTRGQQVTLSCSPISGHRSVSWYQQTPGQGLQFLFEYFSETQRNKGNFPGRFSGRQFSNSRSEMNVSTLELGDSALYLCASSLDETAQETQYFGPGTRLLVL.

The J gene is TRBJ1-5, the V gene TRBV28, with 7 bases aligning to TRBD1. V shed 3 bases and J 6 bases; nucleotides not matched to a gene: 8. Germline lookup yields CDR1 MDHEN and CDR2 SYDVKM. The CDR3 runs to 15 residues. The CDR3, as DNA: TGTGCCAGCAGTTTGCTCCGAGGGGGCGGTCAGCCCCAGCATTTT. Residues: CASSLLRGGGQPQHF.

This clonotype was observed a handful of times. CDR3: CASSLSTVPSYEQYF. CDR3 DNA: TGTGCCAGCAGCTTATCGACAGTCCCCTCCTACGAGCAGTACTTC. The chain recombines TRBV7-6 with TRBJ2-7; perhaps TRBD1 as D (5 bases). V lost 2 bases and J 0 bases, leaving 11 bases between the germline ends. Germline values: CDR1 SGHVS, CDR2 FNYEAQ. CDR3 size: 15 residues.

V is TRBV28 and J is TRBJ2-7; TRBD2 matches at 7 bases. The J segment lost 3 bases and the V segment lost 5 bases, leaving 10 bases of the junction unmatched. Germline V gene data show CDR1 as MDHEN and CDR2 as SYDVKM. There are 15 residues in the CDR3. The CDR3 bases are TGTGCCAGCAGTGACCGCCTAGCGGCCCTCTACGAGCAGTACTTC. Its protein product is CASSDRLAALYEQYF.

The J gene is TRBJ1-6, the V gene TRBV30; D not certain. The CDR3 extends over 11 amino acids. The ends were cut back, 0 bases at V and 8 bases at J, with 2 bases in the middle. CDR1 and CDR2 (germline): GTSNPN, SVGIG (reference sequence). DNA of the CDR3: TGTGCCTGGAGTGTAGATTCACCCCTCCACTTT. This codes for CAWSVDSPLHF.

In this sample, this clonotype turned up once. The chain has TRBV4-2 and TRBJ1-4, with D hard to call. V was trimmed by 4 bases and J by 3 bases, leaving 15 bases between them. Germline V lookup: CDR1 LGHNA, CDR2 YNFKEQ. This CDR3 is 16 amino acids long. The CDR3 loop is CASSLREGRANEKLFF. The DNA of the CDR3 is TGTGCCAGCAGCCTGCGTGAGGGTCGGGCTAATGAAAAACTGTTTTTT.

The J gene is TRBJ2-1, the V gene TRBV2; TRBD2 agrees at 9 bases. The CDR3 spans 14 residues. J was trimmed by 4 bases and V by 6 bases; bases with no gene match: 4. Looked up from germline, CDR1 is SNHLY and CDR2 is FYNNEI. The CDR3 DNA reads as TGTGCCAGCAGCGAGCGGGAGGTGTACAATGAGCAGTTCTTC. It yields the protein CASSEREVYNEQFF. The whole variable domain, remainder taken from reference TRBV2 and TRBJ2-1, is EPEVTQTPSHQVTQMGQEVILRCVPISNHLYFYWYRQILGQKVEFLVSFYNNEISEKSEIFDDQFSVERPDGSNFTLKIRSTKLEDSAMYFCASSEREVYNEQFFGPGTRLTVL.

The J gene is TRBJ2-1, the V gene TRBV12-3 or TRBV12-4; 8 bases fit TRBD2. V lost 3 bases, J lost 1 base, and 2 bases stayed unmatched. This CDR3 has 15 amino acids. The CDR3 nucleotides read TGTGCCAGCAGTTTCGGGAGGGAATCCTACAATGAGCAGTTCTTC. Its protein is CASSFGRESYNEQFF.

V gene TRBV6-6 combines with J gene TRBJ2-3, with 11 bases that match TRBD2. The CDR3 runs to 16 residues. From germline, CDR1 is MNHNY and CDR2 SVGAGI (reference sequence). Trimming cost V 9 bases and J 6 bases; bases outside gene matches: 14. The CDR3: CASPRRASGRRDTQYF. Written as DNA, the CDR3 is TGTGCCAGTCCCCGGCGGGCTAGCGGGAGGAGGGATACGCAGTATTTT.

This clonotype was seen just once. The J gene is TRBJ2-3, the V gene TRBV9; D not certain. Trimming removed 2 bases at V and 4 bases at J, with 5 bases between. The CDR3 covers 12 residues. The V gene's germline CDR1 is SGDLS and CDR2 YYNGEE. DNA of the CDR3: TGTGCCAGCAGCGTCCCATCAGATACGCAGTATTTT. Protein sequence: CASSVPSDTQYF. The full variable domain, with the rest looked up from reference TRBV9 and TRBJ2-3, is DSGVTQTPKHLITATGQRVTLRCSPRSGDLSVYWYQQSLDQGLQFLIQYYNGEERAKGNILERFSAQQFPDLHSELNLSSLELGDSALYFCASSVPSDTQYFGPGTRLTVL.

This rearrangement joins TRBV12-3 or TRBV12-4 to TRBJ2-2, with D perhaps being TRBD1 or TRBD2 (5 bases each). CDR3 length equals 16 residues. V was clipped by 6 bases and J by 0 bases, with 14 bases between them. In DNA, the CDR3 is TGTGCCAGCAGCCCTAGTGGGGGATCGAACACCGGGGAGCTGTTTTTT. It specifies CASSPSGGSNTGELFF.

V and J are TRBV27 and TRBJ2-7; a weak D match, TRBD2 (5 bases). The CDR3 consists of 16 residues. The V end lost 3 bases, the J end lost 2 bases, and 17 bases lay between the germline ends. Germline V gene sequence: CDR1 MNHEY, CDR2 SMNVEV (reference sequence). CDR3 sequence reads: CASSFSLGESTYEQYF. The CDR3 nucleotides are TGTGCCAGCAGTTTTAGTCTCGGGGAATCCACCTACGAGCAGTACTTC.

The CDR3 region has the DNA TGTGCCAGCAGCGCACCTACAGGGCCCTCCTCCTACGAGCAGTACTTC. This sequence encodes CASSAPTGPSSYEQYF. The chain recombines TRBV7-9 with TRBJ2-7; possibly TRBD1 for D (6 bases). V lost 5 bases and J lost 0, with 17 bases in between. CDR1 and CDR2 from the germline V gene are SEHNR and FQNEAQ (reference sequence). The CDR3 runs 16 residues.

The chain uses TRBV7-9 and TRBJ2-7, with D perhaps TRBD2 (6 bases). The CDR3 is 16 residues long. V dropped 5 bases and J dropped 2 bases, with 19 bases sitting between them. Germline assignment: CDR1 SEHNR and CDR2 FQNEAQ (reference sequence). In DNA, the CDR3 is TGTGCCAGCAGCACCATGGAGGGCAGGGACGCCTACGAGCAGTACTTC. Translated: CASSTMEGRDAYEQYF.

This clonotype appeared a few times. The rearrangement uses TRBV29-1 and TRBJ1-3; TRBD1 matches at 7 bases. Germline assignment: CDR1 SQVTM and CDR2 ANQGSEA. The CDR3 length is 15 residues. J was trimmed by 1 base and V by 4 bases; bases with no gene match: 7. The DNA of the CDR3 is TGCAGCGTTGTCACAGGGGAATATTCTGGAAACACCATATATTTT. Translating it yields CSVVTGEYSGNTIYF.

This chain joins TRBV12-3 or TRBV12-4 and TRBJ1-5; D gene ambiguous. The V gene lost 2 bases and the J gene lost 9 bases, with 17 bases spanning the gap. This CDR3 contains 15 residues. CDR3 nucleotide sequence: TGTGCCAGCAGTTTATTCGTTGGCGCTCAGAGGCCCCAGCATTTT. Residues: CASSLFVGAQRPQHF.

The chain has TRBV15 and TRBJ2-3; no reliable D call. Germline V CDR1 and CDR2: LNHNV, YYDKDF (reference sequence). CDR3 size: 17 residues. Deletions cut 0 bases from V and 2 bases from J, with 15 bases between. The DNA of the CDR3 is TGTGCCACCAGCAGAGATTTACGCGGCCTATTCACAGATACGCAGTATTTT. As protein: CATSRDLRGLFTDTQYF.